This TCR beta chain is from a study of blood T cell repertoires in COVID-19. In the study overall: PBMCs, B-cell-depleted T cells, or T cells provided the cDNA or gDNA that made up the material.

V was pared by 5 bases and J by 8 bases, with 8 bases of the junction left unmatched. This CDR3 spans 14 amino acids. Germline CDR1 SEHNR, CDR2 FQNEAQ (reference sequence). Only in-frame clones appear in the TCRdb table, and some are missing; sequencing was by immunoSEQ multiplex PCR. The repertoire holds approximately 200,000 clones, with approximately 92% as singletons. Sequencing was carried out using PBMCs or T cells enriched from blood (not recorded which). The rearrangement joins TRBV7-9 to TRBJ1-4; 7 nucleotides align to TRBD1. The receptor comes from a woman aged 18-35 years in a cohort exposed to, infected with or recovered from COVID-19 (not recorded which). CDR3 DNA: TGTGCCAGCAGCCGGGACAGCAGAGGCGAAAAACTGTTTTTT. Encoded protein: CASSRDSRGEKLFF.